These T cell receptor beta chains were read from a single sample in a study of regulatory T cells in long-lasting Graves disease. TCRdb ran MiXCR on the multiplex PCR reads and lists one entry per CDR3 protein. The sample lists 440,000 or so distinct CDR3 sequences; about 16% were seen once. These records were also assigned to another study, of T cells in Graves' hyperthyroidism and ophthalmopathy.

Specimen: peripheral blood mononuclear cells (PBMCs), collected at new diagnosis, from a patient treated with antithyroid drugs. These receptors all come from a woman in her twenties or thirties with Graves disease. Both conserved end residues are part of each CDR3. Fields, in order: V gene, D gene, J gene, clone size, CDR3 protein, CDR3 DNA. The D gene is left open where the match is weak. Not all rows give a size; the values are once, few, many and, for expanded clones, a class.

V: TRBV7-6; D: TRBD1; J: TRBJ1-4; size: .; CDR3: CASSPDRGSEEKLFF; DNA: TGTGCCAGCAGCCCTGACAGGGGATCTGAGGAAAAACTGTTTTTT
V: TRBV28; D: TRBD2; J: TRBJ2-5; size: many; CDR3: CASSHTPRTSGRETQYF; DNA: TGTGCCAGCAGTCACACACCCCGGACTAGCGGGAGAGAGACCCAGTACTTC
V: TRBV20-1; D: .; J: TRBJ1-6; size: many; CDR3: CSAREQGNSPLHF; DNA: TGCAGTGCTAGAGAGCAGGGCAATTCACCCCTCCACTTT
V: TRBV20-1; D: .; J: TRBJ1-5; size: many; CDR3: CSARTSNSNQPQHF; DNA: TGCAGTGCTAGAACGAGCAATAGCAATCAGCCCCAGCATTTT
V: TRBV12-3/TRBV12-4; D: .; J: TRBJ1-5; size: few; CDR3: CASSLGYHQPQHF; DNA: TGTGCCAGCAGTTTAGGTTATCATCAGCCCCAGCATTTT
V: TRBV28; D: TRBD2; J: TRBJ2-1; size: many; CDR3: CASSSGGNEQFF; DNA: TGTGCCAGCAGTAGCGGGGGTAATGAGCAGTTCTTC
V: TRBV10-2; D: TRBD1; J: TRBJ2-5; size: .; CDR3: CASSDAGQGKETQYF; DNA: TGCGCCAGCAGTGACGCTGGACAGGGAAAAGAGACCCAGTACTTC
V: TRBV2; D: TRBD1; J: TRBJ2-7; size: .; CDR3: CASSERQGAGNYEQYF; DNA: TGTGCCAGCAGTGAGCGGCAGGGGGCGGGAAACTACGAGCAGTACTTC
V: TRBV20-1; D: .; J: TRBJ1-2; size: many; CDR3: CSAFPVGDYGYTF; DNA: TGCAGTGCTTTCCCAGTGGGTGACTATGGCTACACCTTC
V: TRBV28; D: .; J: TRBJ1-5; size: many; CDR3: CASSLGIDDQLGFYSNQPQHF; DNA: TGTGCCAGCAGTTTAGGGATCGACGATCAACTAGGGTTTTATAGCAATCAGCCCCAGCATTTT
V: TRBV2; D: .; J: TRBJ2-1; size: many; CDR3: CASNGYNEQFF; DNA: TGTGCCAGCAACGGGTACAATGAGCAGTTCTTC
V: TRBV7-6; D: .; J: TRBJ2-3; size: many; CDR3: CASSRKGDFTDTQYF; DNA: TGTGCCAGCAGTAGAAAGGGGGACTTCACAGATACGCAGTATTTT
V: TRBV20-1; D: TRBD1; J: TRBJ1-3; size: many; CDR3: CSASPRQGTGNTIYF; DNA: TGCAGTGCTAGTCCGCGACAGGGGACTGGAAACACCATATATTTT
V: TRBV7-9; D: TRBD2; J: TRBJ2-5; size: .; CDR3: CASSPLLARKETQYF; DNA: TGTGCCAGCAGCCCTTTACTAGCGAGAAAAGAGACCCAGTACTTC
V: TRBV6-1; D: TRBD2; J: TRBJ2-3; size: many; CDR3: CASSRTSGRATDTQYF; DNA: TGTGCCAGCAGTCGGACTAGCGGGAGGGCAACAGATACGCAGTATTTT
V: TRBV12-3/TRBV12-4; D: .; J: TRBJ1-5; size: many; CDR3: CASSFQVNQPQHF; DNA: TGTGCCAGCAGTTTCCAAGTCAATCAGCCCCAGCATTTT
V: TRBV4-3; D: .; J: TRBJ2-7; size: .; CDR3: CASSRSLLGQIPYEQYF; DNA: TGCGCCAGCAGCCGGTCGTTACTAGGGCAGATACCCTACGAGCAGTACTTC
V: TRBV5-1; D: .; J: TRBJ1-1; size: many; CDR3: CASSFSNRPARMNEAFF; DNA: TGCGCCAGCAGCTTTAGCAACAGGCCTGCAAGGATGAATGAAGCTTTCTTT
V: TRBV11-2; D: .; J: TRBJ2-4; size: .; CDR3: CASSFQGIPKNIQYF; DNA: TGTGCCAGCAGCTTCCAGGGGATTCCCAAAAACATTCAGTACTTC
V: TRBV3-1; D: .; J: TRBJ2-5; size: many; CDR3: CASSQGQETQYF; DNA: TGTGCCAGCAGCCAGGGCCAAGAGACCCAGTACTTC
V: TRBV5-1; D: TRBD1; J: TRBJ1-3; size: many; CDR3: CASSFGGGAPFSGNTIYF; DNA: TGCGCCAGCAGCTTCGGAGGGGGCGCACCCTTCTCTGGAAACACCATATATTTT
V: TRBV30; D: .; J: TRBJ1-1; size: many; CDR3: CAWSGEQEAFF; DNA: TGTGCCTGGAGTGGGGAGCAAGAAGCTTTCTTT
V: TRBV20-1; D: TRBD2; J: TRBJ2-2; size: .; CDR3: CSANRGLAGSGELFF; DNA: TGCAGTGCCAACCGGGGACTAGCGGGATCCGGGGAGCTGTTTTTT
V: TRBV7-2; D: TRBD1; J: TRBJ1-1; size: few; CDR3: CASSLGPGQFYTEAFF; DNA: TGTGCCAGCAGCTTAGGACCGGGACAGTTTTACACTGAAGCTTTCTTT
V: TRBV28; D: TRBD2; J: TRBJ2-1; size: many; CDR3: CAIVPSGRMYNEQFF; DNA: TGTGCCATAGTTCCCAGCGGGAGGATGTACAATGAGCAGTTCTTC
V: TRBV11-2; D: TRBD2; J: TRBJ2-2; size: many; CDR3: CASSPPSGRAPGELFF; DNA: TGTGCCAGCAGCCCCCCTAGCGGGAGGGCCCCCGGGGAGCTGTTTTTT
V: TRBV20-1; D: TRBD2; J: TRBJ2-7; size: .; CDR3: CSARDRREGRREQYF; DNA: TGCAGTGCTAGAGATCGCCGGGAGGGCCGACGGGAGCAGTACTTC
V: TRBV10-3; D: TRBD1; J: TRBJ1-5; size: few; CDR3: CAISSGGTQPQHF; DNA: TGTGCCATCAGTTCAGGGGGCACTCAGCCCCAGCATTTT
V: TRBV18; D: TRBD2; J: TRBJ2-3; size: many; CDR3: CASSRATSGSADTQYF; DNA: TGTGCCAGCTCTCGCGCTACTAGCGGGAGTGCAGATACGCAGTATTTT
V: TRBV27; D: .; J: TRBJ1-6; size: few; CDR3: CASSSTGTGGNSPLHF; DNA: TGTGCCAGCAGTTCCACAGGGACGGGAGGCAATTCACCCCTCCACTTT
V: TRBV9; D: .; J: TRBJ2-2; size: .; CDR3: CASSVAGTPISGEPFF; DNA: TGTGCCAGCAGCGTAGCTGGGACCCCCATATCCGGGGAGCCGTTTTTT
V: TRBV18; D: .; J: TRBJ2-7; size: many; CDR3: CASSPLPQIYEQYF; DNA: TGTGCCAGCTCACCCCTTCCGCAAATCTACGAGCAGTACTTC
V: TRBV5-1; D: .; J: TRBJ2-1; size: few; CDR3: CASSLGGHSDNEQFF; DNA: TGCGCCAGCAGCTTGGGGGGACACTCCGACAATGAGCAGTTCTTC
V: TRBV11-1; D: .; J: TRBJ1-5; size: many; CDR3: CASSRFHSIRNQPQHF; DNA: TGTGCCAGCAGCCGGTTCCATTCGATTCGCAATCAGCCCCAGCATTTT
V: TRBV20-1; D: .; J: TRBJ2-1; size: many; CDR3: CSAPRDSLYGQFF; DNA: TGCAGTGCCCCCAGGGACTCTTTGTATGGGCAGTTCTTC
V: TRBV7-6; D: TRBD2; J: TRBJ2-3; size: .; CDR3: CASSFASGSTKDTQYF; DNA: TGTGCCAGCAGCTTTGCTAGCGGTTCAACGAAAGATACGCAGTATTTT
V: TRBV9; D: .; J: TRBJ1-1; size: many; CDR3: CASSVQGNTEAFF; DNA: TGTGCCAGCAGCGTACAGGGGAACACTGAAGCTTTCTTT
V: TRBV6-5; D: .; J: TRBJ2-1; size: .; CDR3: CASSSRWGLSGDEQFF; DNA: TGTGCCAGCAGTTCCCGGTGGGGTTTGAGCGGCGATGAGCAGTTCTTC
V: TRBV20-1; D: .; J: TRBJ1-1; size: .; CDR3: CSATPGRNTEAFF; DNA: TGCAGTGCTACCCCTGGGCGCAACACTGAAGCTTTCTTT
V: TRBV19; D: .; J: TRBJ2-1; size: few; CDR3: CASSISRGAVAYNEQFF; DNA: TGTGCCAGTAGTATTTCAAGGGGAGCAGTAGCGTACAATGAGCAGTTCTTC
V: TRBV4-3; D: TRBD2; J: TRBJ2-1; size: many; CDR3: CASSQTLLVVAGVNEQFF; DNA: TGCGCCAGCAGCCAAACACTACTCGTTGTAGCGGGAGTCAATGAGCAGTTCTTC
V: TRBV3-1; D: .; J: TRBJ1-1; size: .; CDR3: CASSQETGGGRLTEAFF; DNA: TGTGCCAGCAGCCAAGAGACGGGGGGGGGGCGTCTTACTGAAGCTTTCTTT
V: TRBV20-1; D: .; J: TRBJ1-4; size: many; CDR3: CSARSQVASLNEKLFF; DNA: TGCAGTGCTAGAAGTCAGGTCGCCTCTCTGAATGAAAAACTGTTTTTT
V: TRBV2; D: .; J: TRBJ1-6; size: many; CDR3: CASIRGRNSPLHF; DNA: TGTGCCAGCATTAGGGGTAGGAATTCACCCCTCCACTTT